Listed below are T cell receptor beta chains from one sample, sequenced in a study of blood T cell repertoires in COVID-19. The assay was immunoSEQ multiplex PCR, and TCRdb's table has in-frame clones only and misses some. The table records 180,000 or so clones, roughly 85% of them present only once. The sample comprised peripheral blood. These receptors were taken from a man between 60 and 75 years old with acute or convalescent COVID-19. Both conserved end residues are trimmed from each CDR3.

V gene | CDR3 length | CDR3 protein
TRBV2 | 14 | ASAPRLAPNTGELF
TRBV3-1/TRBV3-2 | 14 | ASSPTSGRYTDTQY
TRBV4-1 | 17 | ASSQGGKVAGLSSYEQY
TRBV5-6 | 15 | ASSLRQGHSTNEKLF
TRBV6-5 | 12 | ASRSRARNQPQH
TRBV5-1 | 14 | ASSPEGGRAGETQY
TRBV7-3 | 11 | ASSTSDYNEQF
TRBV30 | 11 | AWSVAGGAEQY
TRBV13 | 12 | ASSLGTARVEQF
TRBV5-4 | 10 | ASGRENTEAF
TRBV15 | 14 | ATSRRAATGTGELF
TRBV15 | 12 | ATSRETLMETQY
TRBV27 | 18 | ASSLKTRLLGPGNTDTQY